This TCR beta chain appears in the sequencing data of a study of cytomegalovirus exposure and HLA in healthy donors. Study conclusions and caveats: Presence/absence results assume similar sequencing depth per donor, which may not hold. Upon later analysis, HLA-associated TCR beta chains proved more clonally expanded than other, equally common chains. 87-base-pair reads could not separate some V segments, including TRBV6-2 and TRBV6-3. Researchers reported in a later analysis that a missense DCLRE1C variant was tied to TCR beta V- and J-gene trimming.

There are 20 residues in the CDR3. CDR1 SNHLY and CDR2 FYNNEI come from the germline V gene. V gave up 8 bases and J gave up 1 base; unmatched junction bases: 18. The primer mix had 60 Vbeta and 13 Jbeta primers. Produced via immunoSEQ multiplex PCR; TCRdb's table is partial and in-frame only. The table lists 150,000 or so clones, just under 85% of them singletons. This clone was detected a few times. Its target is unknown. This clonotype was sampled from a woman aged 40 to 50 in good health and CMV-seronegative. Sequencing used PBMCs. This chain connects TRBV2 to TRBJ1-5; the match to TRBD1 covers 12 bases. For the CDR3, the DNA is TGTGCCAGCTCCCTAACCCCAGGGACAGGGGGCGTTAGAAGCAATCAGCCCCAGCATTTT. Encoded protein: CASSLTPGTGGVRSNQPQHF.